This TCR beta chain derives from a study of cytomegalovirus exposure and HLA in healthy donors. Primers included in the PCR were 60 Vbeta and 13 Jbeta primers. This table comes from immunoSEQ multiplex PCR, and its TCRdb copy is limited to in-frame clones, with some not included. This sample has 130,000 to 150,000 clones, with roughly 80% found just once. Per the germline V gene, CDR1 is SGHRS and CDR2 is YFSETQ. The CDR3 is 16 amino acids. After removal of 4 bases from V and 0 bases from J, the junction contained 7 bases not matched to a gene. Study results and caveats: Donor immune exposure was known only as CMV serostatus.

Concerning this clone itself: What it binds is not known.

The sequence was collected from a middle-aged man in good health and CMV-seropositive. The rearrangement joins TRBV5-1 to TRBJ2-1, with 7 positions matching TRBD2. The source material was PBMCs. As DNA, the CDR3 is TGCGCCAGCAGCCGGGAGGAGGCTAGCTCCTACAATGAGCAGTTCTTC. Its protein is CASSREEASSYNEQFF. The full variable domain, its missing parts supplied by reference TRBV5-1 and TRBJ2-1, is KAGVTQTPRYLIKTRGQQVTLSCSPISGHRSVSWYQQTPGQGLQFLFEYFSETQRNKGNFPGRFSGRQFSNSRSEMNVSTLELGDSALYLCASSREEASSYNEQFFGPGTRLTVL.